This note documents a single TCR beta chain sequence. Its antigen is unidentified. The CDR3 extends over 13 amino acids. V was clipped by 7 bases and J by 1 base, with 8 bases between them. Germline CDR1 and CDR2: MNHNY and SVGAGI (reference sequence). The data originate from a study of CD8 T cells in Susac syndrome. Study information: Patients with Susac syndrome were therapy-naive, treated with corticosteroids, or treated with intravenous immunoglobulin alone when blood was collected. Regarding the study as a whole: Within Susac syndrome CD4+ T cell repertoires, clonal expansion was not evident.

Reverse transcription of about 0.45 to 1 ug RNA was performed with random hexamers. Each CDR3 protein gets one entry after TCRdb re-called the immunoSEQ multiplex PCR reads with MiXCR. Among roughly 250,000 distinct CDR3 sequences listed, approximately 95% were seen once. CD8+ and CD4+ blood T cells underwent TCR beta sequencing. Negative isolation yielded CD8+ and CD4+ T cells; FACS enriched TEMRA cells. The clonotype originates from a human donor with Susac syndrome. The specimen sequenced was CD4+ T cells from PBMCs. The chain carries TRBV6-6 and TRBJ2-4; D remains ambiguous. CDR3 bases: TGTGCCAGCAAGGACGGGGCCAAAAACATTCAGTACTTC. Its translation is CASKDGAKNIQYF.